These 3 T cell receptor beta chains were all obtained from the same sample, sequenced in a study of blood T cell repertoires in COVID-19. TCRdb's copy holds only in-frame clones and misses some; the assay was immunoSEQ multiplex PCR. The sample consists of roughly 250,000 clones, roughly 80% of them appearing once. Sequenced: peripheral blood. Receptor source: a woman of 80 years or more with acute or convalescent COVID-19.

The V gene is TRBV28, the J gene TRBJ2-7, with TRBD1 matching 8 bases. Unmatched junction bases numbered 6, after V lost 5 bases and J lost 0 bases. This CDR3 region has 15 residues. The germline V gene encodes CDR1 MDHEN and CDR2 SYDVKM. Written as DNA, the CDR3 is TGTGCCAGCAGTCGAGGTGGACAGGGCTCCTACGAGCAGTACTTC. It yields the protein CASSRGGQGSYEQYF.

This chain uses TRBV28 with TRBJ2-7; D might be TRBD1 (6 bases). The germline V gene encodes CDR1 MDHEN and CDR2 SYDVKM. This CDR3 is 15 amino acids long. Trimming cost V 10 bases and J 1 base, with 20 bases left between them. The CDR3 sequence is CATSGRGRKSYEQYF. CDR3 DNA sequence: TGTGCCACCTCAGGCAGGGGACGGAAGTCCTACGAGCAGTACTTC. The variable domain in full, with the rest retrieved from reference TRBV28 and TRBJ2-7, is DVKVTQSSRYLVKRTGEKVFLECVQDMDHENMFWYRQDPGLGLRLIYFSYDVKMKEKGDIPEGYSVSREKKERFSLILESASTNQTSMYLCATSGRGRKSYEQYFGPGTRLTVT.

The chain carries TRBV25-1 and TRBJ1-4, with a possible D match to TRBD1 (5 bases). Trimming removed 2 bases from V and 3 bases from J, with 7 bases in between. Germline V lookup: CDR1 MGHDK, CDR2 SYGVNS. There are 14 residues in the CDR3. Here the CDR3 reads CASSEMGPNEKLFF. The CDR3 nucleotides are TGTGCCAGCAGTGAAATGGGGCCTAATGAAAAACTGTTTTTT.